This T cell receptor beta chain appears in the sequencing data of a study of OX40 agonist ivuxolimab in advanced cancers. The study's findings and limits: Researchers report that CD8+ T cells had, on average, more expanded clones than CD4+. Near-lowest levels of clonal expansion characterized partial responders at 0.1-3.0 mg/kg.

Data came from immunoSEQ multiplex PCR; TCRdb stores just in-frame clones and leaves some out. Among 44,000 or so clones listed, 88% were seen once. There are 14 residues in the CDR3. V lost 4 bases and J 4 bases, leaving 13 bases between the germline ends. CDR1 MNHEY and CDR2 SMNVEV come from the germline V gene (reference sequence). Patients were excluded for autoimmune disease history or systemic immunosuppression. Notes on this clone: What it binds is not known.

The sequence was obtained from an adult with an advanced solid tumor such as melanoma, head and neck, liver or kidney cancer. This sample comprised CD4+ or CD8+ T cells sorted from blood, obtained in a trial of the OX40 agonist ivuxolimab. This chain joins TRBV27 and TRBJ2-5; D might be TRBD1 (6 bases). CDR3 sequence (DNA): TGTGCCAGCAGTTCCAGGGGATGGGGAGAGACCCAGTACTTC. As protein: CASSSRGWGETQYF.